The 30 T cell receptor beta chains below all came from one sample that was sequenced in a study of long-term antiretroviral therapy in people with HIV. At survey level, the immunoSEQ assay was run in its v3.0 version. Data came from immunoSEQ multiplex PCR; TCRdb stores just in-frame clones and leaves some out. The table lists 15,000 or so clones, over 60% of them singletons. Sequencing was performed on unsorted PBMCs, taken 0.5 years before starting antiretroviral therapy. These receptor sequences come from a woman aged 40 to 50 with HIV.

This clone appeared once. The chain joins TRBV29-1 to TRBJ1-1; D is perhaps TRBD1 (5 bases). Germline CDR1 reads SQVTM; CDR2 reads ANQGSEA. V was cut by 4 bases and J by 6 bases, with 12 bases left in between. This CDR3 has 12 residues. CDR3 sequence reads: CSVGSGFSEAFF. CDR3 nucleotides: TGCAGCGTTGGCTCAGGGTTCTCTGAAGCTTTCTTT.

V gene TRBV27 combines with J gene TRBJ1-1; D might be TRBD1 (6 bases). Deletions cut 4 bases from V and 5 bases from J, with 11 bases between. The CDR3 runs 13 residues. Germline-derived CDR1 and CDR2 are MNHEY and SMNVEV (reference sequence). The CDR3 DNA follows: TGTGCCAGCAGTTCAGGGGTTTGGACTGAAGCTTTCTTT. Translating gives CASSSGVWTEAFF.

V is TRBV29-1 and J is TRBJ1-2; D gene unclear. This CDR3 spans 12 amino acids. CDR1 and CDR2 (germline): SQVTM, ANQGSEA. Trimming shortened V by 4 bases and J by 2 bases, and 8 bases separated the two germline ends. The DNA of the CDR3 is TGCAGCGTTGGGGCGTCGAACTATGGCTACACCTTC. Amino acids: CSVGASNYGYTF.

The chain recombines TRBV6-5 with TRBJ1-3; TRBD1 aligns across 7 bases. V shed 0 bases and J 4 bases; nucleotides not matched to a gene: 3. Germline CDR1 and CDR2: MNHEY and SVGAGI. This CDR3 region has 15 residues. DNA of the CDR3: TGTGCCAGCAGTTACTCGGCGGACAGGGGAAACACCATATATTTT. Translated, it gives CASSYSADRGNTIYF.

The chain is built from TRBV27 and TRBJ2-2, with a possible D match to TRBD2 (5 bases). With 5 bases removed from V and 7 bases from J, the gap between germline ends came to 8 bases. This CDR3 region has 12 residues. Per germline, CDR1 MNHEY and CDR2 SMNVEV (reference sequence). CDR3 sequence reads: CASSIAYGELFF. The CDR3 nucleotides read TGTGCCAGCAGTATAGCGTACGGGGAGCTGTTTTTT.

Relative to its sample, this clone is medium-sized. V and J are TRBV7-9 and TRBJ2-7; D is undetermined. V lost 5 bases and J 6 bases, leaving 23 bases between the germline ends. There are 16 residues in the CDR3. Germline V lookup: CDR1 SEHNR, CDR2 FQNEAQ (reference sequence). This chain's CDR3 is CASSQTAQQIFGEQYF. For the CDR3, the DNA is TGTGCCAGCAGCCAAACGGCCCAGCAGATCTTCGGCGAGCAGTACTTC.

This clone has only a few counts. Here the CDR3 reads CASSESKPETQYF. The CDR3, as DNA: TGCGCCAGCAGTGAGTCCAAGCCGGAGACCCAGTACTTC. The V gene is TRBV10-1, the J gene TRBJ2-5; no firm D call. Germline V CDR1 and CDR2: WNHNN, SYGVQD (reference sequence). Trimming removed 0 bases at V and 5 bases at J, with 7 bases between. The CDR3 runs 13 residues.

The chain recombines TRBV6-1 with TRBJ2-4; maybe TRBD2 (5 bases). This CDR3 has 15 amino acids. Trimming cost V 10 bases and J 3 bases, with 19 bases left between them. From germline, CDR1 is MNHNS and CDR2 SASEGT. The CDR3 loop reads CATKDSGKVKNIQYF. The CDR3 nucleotides read TGTGCCACTAAAGACTCCGGGAAGGTCAAAAACATTCAGTACTTC.

The chain has TRBV4-2 and TRBJ2-7, with D possibly being TRBD2 (6 bases). Germline CDR1 and CDR2: LGHNA and YNFKEQ. The CDR3 runs to 14 residues. Trimming pared 2 bases from V and 3 bases from J, leaving 11 bases between. The chain's CDR3 is CASSQPGDYYEQYF. CDR3 DNA sequence: TGTGCCAGCAGCCAACCGGGAGACTACTACGAGCAGTACTTC.

CDR3 in DNA: TGTGCCAGTAGTCTGACAGTGAGCGGGGGATACAGCAATCAGCCCCAGCATTTT. This sequence encodes CASSLTVSGGYSNQPQHF. This rearrangement joins TRBV19 to TRBJ1-5; D might be TRBD1 (5 bases). The germline V and J ends were trimmed by 5 bases and 1 base, with 21 bases remaining between them. Germline CDR1 reads LNHDA; CDR2 reads SQIVND (reference sequence). The CDR3 totals 18 residues.

This clone was observed a single time. This chain uses TRBV29-1 with TRBJ2-1; D remains ambiguous. Trimming cost V 8 bases and J 0 bases, with 11 bases left between them. Germline V gene lookup returns CDR1 SQVTM and CDR2 ANQGSEA. The CDR3 contains 13 residues. CDR3: CSLQTNSYNEQFF. CDR3 sequence (DNA): TGCAGCCTCCAAACTAACTCCTACAATGAGCAGTTCTTC.

This chain's CDR3 is CASHSSPRGEQFF. The CDR3 DNA reads as TGTGCCAGCCACTCCTCTCCACGCGGTGAGCAGTTCTTC. The chain combines TRBV11-2 with TRBJ2-1; D is ambiguous. V lost 8 bases and J 9 bases, leaving 17 bases between the germline ends. Germline V gene data show CDR1 as SGHAT and CDR2 as FQNNGV. The CDR3 runs 13 residues.

The J gene is TRBJ2-7, the V gene TRBV5-6, with 9 nucleotides matching TRBD1. Germline CDR1 and CDR2: SGHDT and YYEEEE. The CDR3 consists of 14 residues. Losses at the gene ends were 4 bases for V and 3 bases for J; bases not matched to a gene: 5. The CDR3 is CASSRRDRDYEQYF. The CDR3 DNA sequence: TGTGCCAGCAGCCGCCGGGACAGGGACTACGAGCAGTACTTC.

The CDR3 sequence is CASSYKGLAGDRPYEQYF. CDR3 nucleotide sequence: TGTGCCAGCAGCTACAAAGGACTAGCGGGGGATAGGCCCTACGAGCAGTACTTC. This chain links TRBV7-2 with TRBJ2-7, with TRBD2 identical over 13 bases. CDR1 and CDR2 (germline): SGHTA, FQGNSA. This CDR3 spans 18 amino acids. The junction had 11 bases not matched to a gene; V was cut back by 4 bases and J by 2 bases.

This clone has just one count. J is TRBJ2-1 and V is TRBV30, with D uncertain. CDR1 and CDR2 (germline): GTSNPN, SVGIG (reference sequence). CDR3 length: 13 residues. Trimming pared 0 bases from V and 3 bases from J, leaving 6 bases between. The DNA of the CDR3 is TGTGCCTGGAGTGTCCCATACTACAATGAGCAGTTCTTC. Amino acids: CAWSVPYYNEQFF.

This chain uses TRBV6-6 with TRBJ1-1; a weak D match, TRBD1 (6 bases). This CDR3 is built from 12 residues. Germline assignment: CDR1 MNHNY and CDR2 SVGAGI (reference sequence). Trimming stripped 5 bases from V and 8 bases from J, with 12 bases between. The CDR3 is CASSDTGSEAFF. CDR3 DNA: TGTGCCAGCAGTGACACAGGGTCGGAAGCTTTCTTT.

This chain connects TRBV6-5 to TRBJ2-3; D remains ambiguous. The V gene's germline CDR1 is MNHEY and CDR2 SVGAGI. The V gene lost 5 bases and the J gene lost 2 bases, with 8 bases spanning the gap. The CDR3 has 13 amino acids. CDR3 protein: CASSPSNTDTQYF. The CDR3, as DNA: TGTGCCAGCAGTCCATCGAACACAGATACGCAGTATTTT.

This clone showed up just once. This sequence joins TRBV5-1 and TRBJ2-7; 7 positions match TRBD1. Germline V lookup: CDR1 SGHRS, CDR2 YFSETQ. There are 13 residues in the CDR3. V lost 4 bases and J lost 3; bases outside the gene matches: 4. The CDR3 spells CASSTGQSYEQYF. Written as DNA, the CDR3 is TGCGCCAGCAGCACGGGACAGAGCTACGAGCAGTACTTC.

The chain is built from TRBV9 and TRBJ1-3, with unresolved D. V gave up 7 bases and J gave up 3 bases, with 8 bases separating them. Germline V gene sequence: CDR1 SGDLS, CDR2 YYNGEE. CDR3 length equals 12 residues. Written as DNA, the CDR3 is TGTGCCAGCCGTGGAGGTGGAAACACCATATATTTT. This codes for CASRGGGNTIYF. The full variable domain, in which reference TRBV9 and TRBJ1-3 provide the parts outside the CDR3, is DSGVTQTPKHLITATGQRVTLRCSPRSGDLSVYWYQQSLDQGLQFLIQYYNGEERAKGNILERFSAQQFPDLHSELNLSSLELGDSALYFCASRGGGNTIYFGEGSWLTVV.

The chain has TRBV11-3 and TRBJ2-3; the match to TRBD1 covers 8 bases. V trimming: 5 bases; J trimming: 5 bases; junction bases outside the gene matches: 6. Germline assignment: CDR1 SGHNT and CDR2 YENEEA. CDR3 size: 14 residues. For the CDR3, the DNA is TGTGCCAGCAGCCCAGGGGGCCGTCGAGATACGCAGTATTTT. It translates to CASSPGGRRDTQYF.

The chain couples TRBV7-8 to TRBJ2-2; 16 bases match TRBD2. The ends lost 5 bases at V and 6 bases at J; junction bases unmatched: 9. This CDR3 spans 18 amino acids. The germline gives CDR1 SGHVS, CDR2 FQNEAQ. For the CDR3, the DNA is TGTGCCAGCAGCCCGCGGGGACTAGCGGGAGGGCCACCCGGGGAGCTGTTTTTT. It specifies CASSPRGLAGGPPGELFF.

CDR3 coding DNA: TGTGCCAGCAGTCCAGGGGGGTCCTACGAGCAGTACTTC. The encoded protein is CASSPGGSYEQYF. The chain couples TRBV28 to TRBJ2-7; tentatively, D is TRBD1 (7 bases). CDR3 length: 13 amino acids. CDR1 is MDHEN, CDR2 SYDVKM, per germline. V was pared by 5 bases and J by 1 base, with 9 bases between.

The chain carries TRBV7-9 and TRBJ2-4, with 8 bases fitting TRBD2. Trimming removed 1 base from V and 0 bases from J; junction bases left unmatched: 11. The CDR3 has 19 residues. Germline V CDR1 and CDR2: SEHNR, FQNEAQ (reference sequence). CDR3 sequence: CASSLGLAGGSLAKNIQYF. The CDR3 DNA reads as TGTGCCAGCAGCTTAGGCCTAGCGGGCGGGTCGTTAGCCAAAAACATTCAGTACTTC.

The chain joins TRBV20-1 to TRBJ2-5; D remains unclear. Germline lookup yields CDR1 DFQATT and CDR2 SNEGSKA (reference sequence). CDR3 length equals 10 residues. V was trimmed by 2 bases and J by 5 bases, leaving 3 bases between them. The CDR3, as DNA: TGCAGTGCTAGACTTGAGACCCAGTACTTC. Protein sequence: CSARLETQYF.

The chain joins TRBV15 to TRBJ2-2; 12 bases are a match to TRBD2. The CDR3 runs 19 residues. The V gene end was trimmed by 1 base and the J gene end by 6 bases; junction bases not matched to a gene: 12. Germline CDR1 reads LNHNV; CDR2 reads YYDKDF (reference sequence). CDR3 sequence (DNA): TGTGCCACCAGCAGAGGGACTAGCGGGATCCGAAGAGGGTCCGGGGAGCTGTTTTTT. This codes for CATSRGTSGIRRGSGELFF.

The genes are TRBV7-8 and TRBJ2-2; D tentatively reads TRBD1 or TRBD2 (6 bases each). The V end was cut by 4 bases, the J end by 5 bases, with 11 bases between. The CDR3 is 14 residues long. Germline V gene data show CDR1 as SGHVS and CDR2 as FQNEAQ. DNA for the CDR3: TGTGCCAGCAGCTCGGGGGCAGGAACCGGGGAGCTGTTTTTT. This encodes CASSSGAGTGELFF.

V gene TRBV7-8 combines with J gene TRBJ1-1; TRBD1 agrees at 8 bases. There are 13 residues in the CDR3. V lost 3 bases to trimming and J lost 4 bases; unmatched junction nucleotides: 1. Per germline, CDR1 SGHVS and CDR2 FQNEAQ. For the CDR3, the DNA is TGTGCCAGCAGCTTGACAGGGGCCACTGAAGCTTTCTTT. Protein: CASSLTGATEAFF.

This clone appeared a single time. This chain links TRBV4-3 with TRBJ2-2, with D uncertain. The germline gives CDR1 LGHNA, CDR2 YSLEER. The V gene lost 1 base and the J gene lost 8 bases, with 8 bases spanning the gap. CDR3 length equals 13 residues. The CDR3 protein is CASSQGAPGELFF. The DNA of the CDR3 is TGCGCCAGCAGCCAAGGCGCCCCGGGGGAGCTGTTTTTT.

This chain joins TRBV5-1 and TRBJ1-4; 7 nucleotides line up with TRBD1. Germline V lookup: CDR1 SGHRS, CDR2 YFSETQ. CDR3 length equals 16 residues. Trimming cost V 4 bases and J 4 bases; bases outside gene matches: 10. CDR3 residues: CASSPVRDRLNEKLFF. The CDR3 nucleotides are TGCGCCAGCAGCCCCGTCCGGGACAGACTTAATGAAAAACTGTTTTTT. Full variable domain (missing parts from reference TRBV5-1 and TRBJ1-4): KAGVTQTPRYLIKTRGQQVTLSCSPISGHRSVSWYQQTPGQGLQFLFEYFSETQRNKGNFPGRFSGRQFSNSRSEMNVSTLELGDSALYLCASSPVRDRLNEKLFFGSGTQLSVL.

The CDR3 region is CASSGDRGSRTEAFF. CDR3 DNA: TGTGCCAGCAGCGGGGACAGGGGTTCGCGCACTGAAGCTTTCTTT. V usage is TRBV5-6 and J usage is TRBJ1-1; 10 bases are a match to TRBD1. After removal of 4 bases from V and 4 bases from J, the junction contained 7 bases not matched to a gene. The germline CDR1 and CDR2 sequences are SGHDT and YYEEEE. The CDR3 sequence is 15 residues long.